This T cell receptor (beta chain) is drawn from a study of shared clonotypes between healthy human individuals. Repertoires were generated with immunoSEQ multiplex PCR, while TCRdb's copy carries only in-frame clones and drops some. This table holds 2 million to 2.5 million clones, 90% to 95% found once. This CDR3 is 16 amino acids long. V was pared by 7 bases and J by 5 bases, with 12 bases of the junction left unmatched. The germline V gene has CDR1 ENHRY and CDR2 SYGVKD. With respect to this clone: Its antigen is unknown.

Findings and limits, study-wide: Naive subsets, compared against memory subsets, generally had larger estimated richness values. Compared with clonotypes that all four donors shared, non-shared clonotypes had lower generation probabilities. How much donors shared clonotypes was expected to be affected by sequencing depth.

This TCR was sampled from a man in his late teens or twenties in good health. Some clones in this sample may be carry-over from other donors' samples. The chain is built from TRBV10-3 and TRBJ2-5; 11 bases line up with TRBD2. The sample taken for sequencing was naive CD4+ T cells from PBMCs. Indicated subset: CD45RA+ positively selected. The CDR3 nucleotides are TGTGCCATCAAAGGAGGTACTAGCGGGAGTCCGGAGACCCAGTACTTC. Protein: CAIKGGTSGSPETQYF.